A selection of T cell receptor beta chains follows, all from one sample in a study of blood T cell repertoires in COVID-19. Repertoires were generated with immunoSEQ multiplex PCR, while TCRdb's copy carries only in-frame clones and drops some. The table has tens of thousands of clones, approximately 79% seen once. The material sequenced was peripheral blood. Receptors were obtained from a human donor in a cohort sampled during active COVID-19. The CDR3 runs from the conserved cysteine through the conserved F or W. A D gene is named only where the DNA matches it firmly. Some rows have no size entry. The others give once, few or many, or a class for an expanded clone.

D	size	J	V	DNA	CDR3
.	.	TRBJ1-5	TRBV29-1	TGCAGCGTTGCACCCGCCGGGGGGAGTCAGCCCCAGCATTTT	CSVAPAGGSQPQHF
.	.	TRBJ2-7	TRBV5-4	TGTGCCAGCAGCTTCGGGACCTACGAGCAGTACTTC	CASSFGTYEQYF
TRBD2	.	TRBJ2-5	TRBV30	TGTGCCTGGAGTAGGGGACTAGTAGTCACAAAAGAGACCCAGTACTTC	CAWSRGLVVTKETQYF
.	.	TRBJ2-1	TRBV6-4	TGTGCCAGCAGTGAAAGAGGGCACAATGAGCAGTTCTTC	CASSERGHNEQFF
.	.	TRBJ2-2	TRBV27	TGTGCCAGCAGTTTATCGCGGGTGTGGGACACTTACACCGGGGAGCTGTTTTTT	CASSLSRVWDTYTGELFF
.	.	TRBJ2-3	TRBV2	TGTGCCAGCGGGGGGACAGATTCTAGCACAGATACGCAGTATTTT	CASGGTDSSTDTQYF
.	.	TRBJ1-6	TRBV11-1	TGTGCCAGCAGCTTAGGACAGGACCACCTGAATTCACCCCTCCACTTT	CASSLGQDHLNSPLHF
.	.	TRBJ2-7	TRBV28	TGTGCCAGCTTCGGTACCCACGAGCAGTACTTC	CASFGTHEQYF
TRBD2	.	TRBJ2-1	TRBV19	TGTGCCAGTAGGTTTACTAGCGGATCCTACAATGAGCAGTTCTTC	CASRFTSGSYNEQFF
TRBD1	few	TRBJ2-3	TRBV6-2/TRBV6-3	TGTGCCAGCAGTTACGGGACAGGAGGCGCAGATACGCAGTATTTT	CASSYGTGGADTQYF
TRBD1	.	TRBJ2-3	TRBV24-1	TGTGCCACCAGTGATTTGCCTGGACAGGGGGGAGATACGCAGTATTTT	CATSDLPGQGGDTQYF
.	.	TRBJ2-3	TRBV30	TGTGCCGTCAGGGGCACAGATACGCAGTATTTT	CAVRGTDTQYF
.	.	TRBJ1-3	TRBV4-3	TGCGCCAGCAGCCAAGACAGGGGAATGGTAGGAAACACCATATATTTT	CASSQDRGMVGNTIYF
TRBD1	.	TRBJ2-2	TRBV5-1	TGCGCCAGCAGTCGGACTCGGACAGGGGGGAACACCGGGGAGCTGTTTTTT	CASSRTRTGGNTGELFF
TRBD1	.	TRBJ2-5	TRBV6-2/TRBV6-3	TGTGCCAGCAGCGACAGGGGTATACAAGAGACCCAGTACTTC	CASSDRGIQETQYF
.	once	TRBJ1-1	TRBV21-1	TGTGCCAGCAGCAAAAAAAGATACAGGGTTGAAGCTTTCTTT	CASSKKRYRVEAFF
.	.	TRBJ2-3	TRBV24-1	TGTGCCACCAGTGATGGGGGACAAGATACGCAGTATTTT	CATSDGGQDTQYF
TRBD1	few	TRBJ1-5	TRBV6-5	TGTGCCACCGATCCGGGACAGGCAAATCAGCCCCAGCATTTT	CATDPGQANQPQHF
TRBD1	.	TRBJ1-1	TRBV7-3	TGTGCCAGCAGCTTTGGGGGACAGCCGAACACTGAAGCTTTCTTT	CASSFGGQPNTEAFF
.	.	TRBJ2-7	TRBV21-1	TGTGCCAGCAGCAAAGGAAGTAGCGGGAGGCCCTACGAGCAGTACTTC	CASSKGSSGRPYEQYF
.	few	TRBJ2-2	TRBV5-4	TGTGCCAGCAGCCTTACAGGGTCCAACGCCGGGGAGCTGTTTTTT	CASSLTGSNAGELFF
TRBD1	.	TRBJ1-6	TRBV9	TGTGCCAGCAGCCCTGGACAGGGTGGGAATTCACCCCTCCACTTT	CASSPGQGGNSPLHF
TRBD1	once	TRBJ2-7	TRBV7-9	TGTGCCAGCAGCTTACACCAAGGGGGCAGCGGAGCCTACGAGCAGTACTTC	CASSLHQGGSGAYEQYF
TRBD1	.	TRBJ2-2	TRBV24-1	TGTGCCACGGGGACAGCGAACACCGGGGAGCTGTTTTTT	CATGTANTGELFF
TRBD1	.	TRBJ2-2	TRBV28	TGTGCCAGCAGTCGACCCGGGACAGGGGGCGGGGAGCTGTTTTTT	CASSRPGTGGGELFF
.	.	TRBJ1-1	TRBV28	TGTGCCAGCACCCTGAGTAGTGTTGGGGCGAACACTGAAGCTTTCTTT	CASTLSSVGANTEAFF
.	.	TRBJ2-3	TRBV18	TGTGCCAGCTCACCGAGTACAGATACGCAGTATTTT	CASSPSTDTQYF
.	.	TRBJ2-3	TRBV7-2	TGTGCCAGCAGCTTTTGGGGGGATGGCACAGATACGCAGTATTTT	CASSFWGDGTDTQYF
TRBD2	.	TRBJ2-1	TRBV5-1	TGCGCCAGCAGCCGGGGAGGGTCTAGTCTATACAATGAGCAGTTCTTC	CASSRGGSSLYNEQFF
.	.	TRBJ2-7	TRBV5-1	TGCGCCAGCAGCTTGGGACCAGGGCCGACCTACGAGCAGTACTTC	CASSLGPGPTYEQYF
TRBD1	.	TRBJ1-1	TRBV12-3/TRBV12-4	TGTGCCAGCAGGGGGGGACAGGGGGTTGAAGCTTTCTTT	CASRGGQGVEAFF
.	.	TRBJ1-2	TRBV20-1	TGCAGTGCTAATGACCATGCTAACTATGGCTACACCTTC	CSANDHANYGYTF
.	.	TRBJ2-2	TRBV21-1	TGTGCCAGCAGCACCGGGACATGGGTCTTCCCGCAAAACACCGGGGAGCTGTTTTTT	CASSTGTWVFPQNTGELFF
TRBD1	once	TRBJ1-2	TRBV23-1	TGCGCCAGCGGGACTCCGGGACAGGGAAACTATGGCTACACCTTC	CASGTPGQGNYGYTF
TRBD2	.	TRBJ2-1	TRBV5-6	TGTGCCAGCAGCTTCTTTAGCGGGAGGAATGAGCAGTTCTTC	CASSFFSGRNEQFF
.	once	TRBJ1-5	TRBV11-2	TGTGCCAGCAGCTTTGGCGGGAGCAATCAGCCCCAGCATTTT	CASSFGGSNQPQHF
TRBD2	.	TRBJ2-7	TRBV7-9	TGTGCCAGCAGCTTAAGGGAGGGCGAGACTGGGCAGTACTTC	CASSLREGETGQYF
.	.	TRBJ2-5	TRBV28	TGTGCCAGCAGTTTCGGGGGGCGCGATGGCCAAGAGACCCAGTACTTC	CASSFGGRDGQETQYF
.	.	TRBJ2-3	TRBV29-1	TGCAGCGTTGATTGGGGGGGCGGAGATACGCAGTATTTT	CSVDWGGGDTQYF
.	.	TRBJ2-7	TRBV10-2	TGCGCCAGCAGTGAGCGACTCGTCTCCTACGAGCAGTACTTC	CASSERLVSYEQYF
TRBD2	.	TRBJ2-1	TRBV7-9	TGTGCCAGCAGCTTAGTTAGCGGGAGGCACGACAATGAGCAGTTCTTC	CASSLVSGRHDNEQFF
TRBD2	.	TRBJ2-5	TRBV30	TGTGCCTGGAGTCTAGCGGGAGGGCCTGTAGAGACCCAGTACTTC	CAWSLAGGPVETQYF
.	few	TRBJ1-2	TRBV2	TGTGCCAGCAGTGTTCAGTCCTATGGCTACACCTTC	CASSVQSYGYTF
TRBD2	.	TRBJ2-1	TRBV7-2	TGTGCCAGCAGCTTTGCCCTAGCGGGAGGGCCGGTCTACAATGAGCAGTTCTTC	CASSFALAGGPVYNEQFF
TRBD1	.	TRBJ1-2	TRBV27	TGTGCCAGCAGTTTATCCCTACAGGGGAGGTATGGCTACACCTTC	CASSLSLQGRYGYTF
.	.	TRBJ2-5	TRBV4-3	TGCGCCAGCAGCCAAGTTAGAGGCGATCAAGAGACCCAGTACTTC	CASSQVRGDQETQYF
.	.	TRBJ1-1	TRBV2	TGTGCCAGCATCCCGTGGGGCCGCCAACGGGCTTTCTTT	CASIPWGRQRAFF
.	.	TRBJ2-3	TRBV29-1	TGCAGCGTTGTTGGCACGGGGAAGTTAGATACGCAGTATTTT	CSVVGTGKLDTQYF
TRBD2	once	TRBJ2-1	TRBV27	TGTGCCAGCAGTTTTCCGGGACTAGCGGGAGGGGGCCATGAGCAGTTCTTC	CASSFPGLAGGGHEQFF
TRBD2	few	TRBJ2-2	TRBV6-4	TGTGCCAGCAAAAAGCAGGCGGGAGAGGGGACCGGGGAGCTGTTTTTT	CASKKQAGEGTGELFF
TRBD1	.	TRBJ2-7	TRBV5-8	TGTGCCAGCAGCTTGCGCCAGGGGGCCGGCGAGCAGTACTTC	CASSLRQGAGEQYF